The entry below describes one T cell receptor (beta chain). What it binds is unknown. CDR1 LGHDT and CDR2 YNNKEL come from the germline V gene (reference sequence). V gave up 3 bases and J gave up 5 bases; unmatched junction bases: 10. The CDR3 covers 17 residues. The sample belongs to a study of vaccination effects on CD4 cells after COVID-19. Antigen-specific CD4+ T cells expanded by the ViraFEST assay with viral peptide pools were then sequenced. Scientists isolated CD4+ T cells after a roughly ten-day culture period ended. The infection with SARS-CoV-2 (confirmed by PCR) occurred in this person between March and December 2020. Data came from immunoSEQ multiplex PCR; TCRdb stores just in-frame clones and leaves some out. Of about 27,000 clones in the sample, approximately 78% were seen once.

This TCR was sampled from a human donor who had a prior SARS-CoV-2 infection. The sequencing here drew on CD4+ T cells from PBMCs cultured with HCoV-NL63 spike peptides, taken before COVID-19 vaccination. The genes are TRBV3-1 (or the pseudogene TRBV3-2) and TRBJ2-2; TRBD2 aligns across 9 bases. CDR3 coding DNA: TGTGCCAGCAGCCACGGGACTAGCAGTACCTTAACCGGGGAGCTGTTTTTT. It specifies CASSHGTSSTLTGELFF.